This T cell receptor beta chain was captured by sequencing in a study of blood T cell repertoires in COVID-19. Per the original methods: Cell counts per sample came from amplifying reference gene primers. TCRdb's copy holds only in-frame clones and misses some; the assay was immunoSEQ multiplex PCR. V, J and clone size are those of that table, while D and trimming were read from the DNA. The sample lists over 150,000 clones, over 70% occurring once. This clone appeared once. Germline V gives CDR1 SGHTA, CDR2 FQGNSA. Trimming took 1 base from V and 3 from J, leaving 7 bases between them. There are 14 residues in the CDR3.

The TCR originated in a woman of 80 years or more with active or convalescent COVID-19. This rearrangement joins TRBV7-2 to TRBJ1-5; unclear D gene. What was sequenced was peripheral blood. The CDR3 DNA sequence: TGTGCCAGCAGCTTAGGAGATACCAATCAGCCCCAGCATTTT. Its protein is CASSLGDTNQPQHF.